The clone carrying this T cell receptor beta chain was observed a handful of times. This specimen comes from a study of identical twins. The J segment lost 4 bases and the V segment lost 0 bases, leaving 4 bases of the junction unmatched. The CDR3 consists of 16 residues. Germline V gene sequence: CDR1 SGHDT, CDR2 YYEEEE. A single record per CDR3 protein comes from TCRdb applying MiXCR to the 5' RACE reads. This table holds approximately 500,000 distinct CDR3 sequences, 24% found once. These data also featured in a second study, about T cells expressing NK-cell markers. Per that paper: The share of CD8+ T cells held by dominant NKG2C+ clonotypes was about 1.0-8% in more than 5 donors.

The chain is built from TRBV5-6 and TRBJ2-1; 10 bases match TRBD2. The sequence was obtained from a woman younger than 35 in good health. Sequences were obtained from CD4+ T cells sorted from blood. Written as DNA, the CDR3 is TGTGCCAGCAGCTTGGGCCTAGCGGGAGTATACAATGAGCAGTTCTTC. It codes for CASSLGLAGVYNEQFF.